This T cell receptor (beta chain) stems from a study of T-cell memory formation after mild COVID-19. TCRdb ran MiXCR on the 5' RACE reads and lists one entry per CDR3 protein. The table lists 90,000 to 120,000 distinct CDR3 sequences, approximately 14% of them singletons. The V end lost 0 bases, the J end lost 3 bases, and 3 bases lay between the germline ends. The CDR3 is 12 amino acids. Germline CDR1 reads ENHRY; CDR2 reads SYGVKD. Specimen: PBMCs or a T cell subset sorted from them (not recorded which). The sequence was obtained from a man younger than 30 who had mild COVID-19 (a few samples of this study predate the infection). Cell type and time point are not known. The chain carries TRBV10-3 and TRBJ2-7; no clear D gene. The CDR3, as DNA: TGTGCCATCAGTGAGTCCCGCTACGAGCAGTACGTC. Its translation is CAISESRYEQYV.